This entry describes one T cell receptor (beta chain). The entry originates in a study of T cell responses to AZD1222 COVID-19 vaccine. The data were produced by immunoSEQ multiplex PCR, yet TCRdb's version contains in-frame clones alone and is incomplete. The sample holds approximately 70,000 clones, 65% to 85% seen once. The CDR3 totals 16 residues. V gave up 5 bases and J gave up 4 bases, with 18 bases separating them. Germline loops: CDR1 SGHTA, CDR2 FQGTGA. This chain links TRBV7-3 with TRBJ2-1; D might be TRBD2 (6 bases). The sample in question was peripheral blood, obtained on day 0 of AZD1222 vaccination. The clonotype was recovered from an adult in good health. The DNA of the CDR3 is TGTGCCAGCAGCCCATCCCGTGGACTACCGTACAATGAGCAGTTCTTC. Translated, it gives CASSPSRGLPYNEQFF.